Listed below are T cell receptor beta chains from one sample, sequenced in a study of blood T cell repertoires in COVID-19. Clones were read by immunoSEQ multiplex PCR, and TCRdb kept only the in-frame ones, dropping some. The table includes approximately 140,000 clones, 88% detected once. Sequenced input: peripheral blood. These receptor sequences come from a human donor with COVID-19, enrolled during active disease. The donor label of this sample is uncertain. The CDR3 runs from the conserved cysteine through the conserved F or W. The order of the fields is V gene, D gene, J gene, clone size, CDR3 protein, CDR3 DNA. The D gene is left open where the match is weak. Only part of the rows carry a size: once, few, many, or a class if the clone is expanded.

V gene: TRBV4-2
D gene: NA
J gene: TRBJ2-3
clone size: once
CDR3 protein: CASSLSGSGRTDTQYF
CDR3 DNA: TGTGCCAGCAGCCTTAGCGGTAGCGGCCGGACAGATACGCAGTATTTT

V gene: TRBV11-2
D gene: NA
J gene: TRBJ2-6
clone size: NA
CDR3 protein: CASSLGGGAGANVLTF
CDR3 DNA: TGTGCCAGCAGCTTAGGGGGGGGCGCTGGGGCCAACGTCCTGACTTTC

V gene: TRBV9
D gene: NA
J gene: TRBJ1-4
clone size: NA
CDR3 protein: CASSSREGQEKLFF
CDR3 DNA: TGTGCCAGCAGCAGCCGGGAAGGTCAGGAAAAACTGTTTTTT

V gene: TRBV4-1
D gene: NA
J gene: TRBJ2-7
clone size: few
CDR3 protein: CASSLFDRPVPYEQYF
CDR3 DNA: TGCGCCAGCAGCCTATTCGACAGGCCCGTCCCCTACGAGCAGTACTTC

V gene: TRBV28
D gene: TRBD1
J gene: TRBJ1-1
clone size: NA
CDR3 protein: CATVTGGTEAFF
CDR3 DNA: TGTGCCACAGTTACAGGGGGCACTGAAGCTTTCTTT

V gene: TRBV28
D gene: TRBD1
J gene: TRBJ2-7
clone size: NA
CDR3 protein: CASWPGQDSYEQYF
CDR3 DNA: TGTGCCAGCTGGCCGGGACAGGACTCCTACGAGCAGTACTTC

V gene: TRBV5-1
D gene: TRBD2
J gene: TRBJ2-1
clone size: NA
CDR3 protein: CASSLKRGTYNEQFF
CDR3 DNA: TGCGCCAGCAGCTTGAAGCGGGGTACCTACAATGAGCAGTTCTTC

V gene: TRBV4-1
D gene: TRBD1
J gene: TRBJ1-2
clone size: NA
CDR3 protein: CASSQAPGQIYGYTF
CDR3 DNA: TGCGCCAGCAGCCAAGCCCCGGGACAGATCTATGGCTACACCTTC

V gene: TRBV7-9
D gene: NA
J gene: TRBJ1-2
clone size: once
CDR3 protein: CASSLLDSVPTYGYTF
CDR3 DNA: TGTGCCAGCAGCTTACTAGACAGTGTACCTACCTATGGCTACACCTTC

V gene: TRBV11-3
D gene: TRBD2
J gene: TRBJ2-7
clone size: once
CDR3 protein: CASSPDALSGVEQYF
CDR3 DNA: TGTGCCAGCAGCCCCGACGCGCTTAGCGGGGTTGAGCAGTACTTC

V gene: TRBV19
D gene: NA
J gene: TRBJ2-1
clone size: NA
CDR3 protein: CASGSGTYNEQFF
CDR3 DNA: TGTGCCAGTGGTAGCGGAACCTACAATGAGCAGTTCTTC

V gene: TRBV5-1
D gene: NA
J gene: TRBJ2-3
clone size: NA
CDR3 protein: CASSFGTGAGTDTQYF
CDR3 DNA: TGCGCCAGCAGCTTTGGTACAGGTGCGGGCACAGATACGCAGTATTTT

V gene: TRBV27
D gene: NA
J gene: TRBJ1-5
clone size: few
CDR3 protein: CAAVETEDVGNQPQHF
CDR3 DNA: TGTGCCGCCGTCGAGACAGAAGATGTGGGCAATCAGCCCCAGCATTTT